The 25 T cell receptor beta chains below were found in one sample sequenced in a study of regulatory T cells in long-lasting Graves disease. Time point of the sample: newly diagnosed GD, antithyroid drugs for less than 3 months. There was RNA extracted from PBMCs, and the TCR library was made from it. Researchers made TCR beta libraries by using iRepertoire HTBI primers and running Arm-PCR on CDR3 regions. TCRdb reprocessed the multiplex PCR reads with MiXCR, giving one entry per CDR3 protein. This sample has around 450,000 distinct CDR3 sequences; 15% occur once, and the top ten carry approximately 15%. This sample also appeared in a second study, on T cells in Graves' hyperthyroidism and ophthalmopathy.

Source: peripheral blood mononuclear cells (PBMCs), taken at new diagnosis, from a patient treated with antithyroid drugs. These receptors were obtained from a woman between 25 and 40 years old with Graves disease.

The chain couples TRBV6-1 to TRBJ1-4; D not resolved. The germline V gene has CDR1 MNHNS and CDR2 SASEGT. The CDR3 sequence is 13 residues long. The V end was cut by 10 bases, the J end by 8 bases, with 17 bases between. The CDR3 loop reads CATRPGPSEKLFF. In DNA, the CDR3 is TGTGCCACCAGGCCGGGCCCGAGCGAAAAACTGTTTTTT.

Points on this clonotype: This may come from a read error, since a much larger clone is one base off. J is TRBJ2-5 and V is TRBV10-3; 11 bases map to TRBD2. J lost 9 bases, V lost 10 bases, and 4 bases had no gene match. The CDR3 is 11 residues long. Germline V gene sequence: CDR1 ENHRY, CDR2 SYGVKD. The CDR3 region is CATTSGEAQYF. DNA for the CDR3: TGTGCCACGACTAGCGGGGAGGCCCAGTACTTC.

The V call is TRBV29-1, the J call TRBJ1-2; D gene ambiguous. The CDR3 is 14 amino acids. Trimming shortened V by 6 bases and J by 6 bases, and 20 bases separated the two germline ends. Germline V gene data show CDR1 as SQVTM and CDR2 as ANQGSEA. The CDR3 nucleotides are TGCAGCGTCGCATCCTACGGGGTCTCGAATGGCTACACCTTC. Protein product: CSVASYGVSNGYTF.

This clonotype occurred many times. This chain connects TRBV10-2 to TRBJ1-1; TRBD1 is a possible D gene (6 bases). Germline V gives CDR1 WSHSY, CDR2 SAAADI. CDR3 length: 14 amino acids. V gave up 8 bases and J gave up 8 bases, with 21 bases separating them. The CDR3 region has the DNA TGCGCCAGCTCTCGGATCCCCCCTCAGGGGGAAGCTTTCTTT. Encoded protein: CASSRIPPQGEAFF.

This clonotype was detected a few times. The V and J genes are TRBV5-4 and TRBJ2-1; 7 bases align to TRBD2. Germline values: CDR1 SGHNT, CDR2 YYREEE (reference sequence). The CDR3 extends over 17 amino acids. The junction had 6 bases not matched to a gene; V was cut back by 0 bases and J by 0 bases. The CDR3 sequence is CASSLVGRALSYNEQFF. CDR3 in DNA: TGTGCCAGCAGCTTGGTAGGGAGGGCCCTCTCCTACAATGAGCAGTTCTTC.

As for this clonotype: A much larger clone sits a single nucleotide away, making a read error possible. The chain joins TRBV12-3 or TRBV12-4 to TRBJ1-1; D is ambiguous. This CDR3 has 13 residues. As DNA, the CDR3 is TGTGCCAGCAGTTTAATCCGGGCAGTTGAAGCTCTCTTT. Protein sequence: CASSLIRAVEALF.

This clonotype was recorded many times. This rearrangement joins TRBV4-1 to TRBJ2-7; possible D gene TRBD2, 5 bases. CDR1 is MGHRA and CDR2 is YSYEKL in the germline V gene. V lost 4 bases and J 3 bases, leaving 19 bases between the germline ends. The CDR3 runs 16 residues. Here the CDR3 DNA reads TGCGCCAGCAGCCCATCTTTTGGCGGAGGACGCTACGAGCAGTACTTC. This sequence encodes CASSPSFGGGRYEQYF.

The gene calls are TRBV6-5 and TRBJ2-7; D might be TRBD2 (6 bases). Per the germline V gene, CDR1 is MNHEY and CDR2 is SVGAGI. The CDR3 has 13 residues. The V gene lost 4 bases and the J gene lost 5 bases, with 12 bases spanning the gap. As DNA, the CDR3 is TGTGCCAGCAGTTCCGGGAGTCTAGACGAGCAGTACTTC. It is translated as CASSSGSLDEQYF.

This clonotype was detected many times. The genes are TRBV7-3 and TRBJ2-5, with TRBD2 matching 8 bases. After removal of 1 base from V and 5 bases from J, the junction contained 3 bases not matched to a gene. Germline V gene data show CDR1 as SGHTA and CDR2 as FQGTGA. This CDR3 comprises 14 residues. CDR3 sequence reads: CASSLKAGEETQYF. In DNA form, the CDR3 reads TGTGCCAGCAGCTTAAAAGCGGGAGAGGAGACCCAGTACTTC. Variable domain in full (rest from reference TRBV7-3 and TRBJ2-5): GAGVSQTPSNKVTEKGKYVELRCDPISGHTALYWYRQSLGQGPEFLIYFQGTGAADDSGLPNDRFFAVRPEGSVSTLKIQRTERGDSAVYLCASSLKAGEETQYFGPGTRLLVL.

This chain links TRBV20-1 with TRBJ2-1, with 15 bases that match TRBD2. From germline, CDR1 is DFQATT and CDR2 SNEGSKA (reference sequence). This CDR3 has 16 residues. The ends lost 3 bases at V and 7 bases at J; junction bases unmatched: 7. The CDR3 loop reads CSARGLAGGPGNEQFF. CDR3 coding DNA: TGCAGTGCTAGGGGACTAGCGGGAGGACCGGGGAATGAGCAGTTCTTC.

The chain links TRBV20-1 to TRBJ1-6, with a tentative D call TRBD1 (6 bases). The CDR3 contains 12 residues. The germline V and J ends were trimmed by 3 bases and 10 bases, with 10 bases remaining between them. From germline, CDR1 is DFQATT and CDR2 SNEGSKA (reference sequence). The CDR3 DNA reads as TGCAGTGCTAGCCAGGGGAGATCACCCCTCCACTTT. Translated, it gives CSASQGRSPLHF.

Turning to this clonotype: This is likely an artifact of a read error, given a far larger clone one base away. The chain joins TRBV6-1 to TRBJ2-3; unclear D gene. V lost 6 bases and J lost 2, with 15 bases in between. Looked up from germline, CDR1 is MNHNS and CDR2 is SASEGT. The CDR3 totals 15 residues. CDR3: CASSSGSGITDTQYF. The DNA of the CDR3 is TGTGCCAGCAGCTCCGGGTCCGGAATCACAGATACGCAGTATTTT.

This clonotype showed up just a few times. This chain connects TRBV6-1 to TRBJ2-7; no firm D call. Trimming removed 8 bases at V and 0 bases at J, with 14 bases between. Germline CDR1 is MNHNS and CDR2 is SASEGT. The CDR3 loop spans 14 amino acids. The CDR3 reads CASSLITSSYEQYF. DNA for the CDR3: TGTGCCAGCTCCTTAATCACGAGCTCCTACGAGCAGTACTTC.

This clonotype was counted ten times or more. CDR3: CASSLTGAPLQFF. The CDR3 nucleotides are TGTGCCAGCAGCTTGACGGGAGCCCCGCTTCAGTTCTTC. V gene TRBV11-1 combines with J gene TRBJ2-1; D might be TRBD2 (6 bases). Trimming took off 3 bases at V and 13 bases at J, with 16 bases between the two ends. Germline CDR1 and CDR2: SGHAT and FQDESV (reference sequence). This CDR3 contains 13 residues.

This clonotype occurred many times. V usage is TRBV30 and J usage is TRBJ2-3; D is unclear. In germline, CDR1 is GTSNPN, CDR2 SVGIG (reference sequence). The V end lost 4 bases, the J end lost 1 base, and 12 bases lay between the germline ends. CDR3 length equals 14 residues. The CDR3: CAWMTATRTDTQYF. CDR3 DNA: TGTGCCTGGATGACTGCAACCCGCACAGATACGCAGTATTTT.

In its sample, this clonotype was seen a few times. J is TRBJ2-4 and V is TRBV20-1; D may be TRBD1 or TRBD2 (5 bases each). The V gene's germline CDR1 is DFQATT and CDR2 SNEGSKA (reference sequence). Trimming cost V 6 bases and J 6 bases, with 18 bases left between them. This CDR3 spans 14 amino acids. The CDR3 nucleotides read TGCAGTGCCCGGACGGGGCAGGGATTAAACATTCAGTACTTC. Translating it yields CSARTGQGLNIQYF.

The CDR3 bases are TGTGCCAGCAGCTTAAGGGTTTCGGGCGGGAGGCCGGGAGAGACCCAGTACTTC. Translated, it gives CASSLRVSGGRPGETQYF. The rearrangement links TRBV7-9 to TRBJ2-5; 8 bases map to TRBD2. The CDR3 loop spans 18 amino acids. Germline assignment: CDR1 SEHNR and CDR2 FQNEAQ (reference sequence). J lost 4 bases, V lost 2 bases, and 15 bases had no gene match.

This clonotype was recorded at least ten times. The chain recombines TRBV6-1 with TRBJ1-1; 7 nucleotides match TRBD1. The CDR3 contains 15 residues. In germline, CDR1 is MNHNS, CDR2 SASEGT. Trimming cost V 3 bases and J 0 bases; bases outside gene matches: 4. CDR3 coding DNA: TGTGCCAGCAGTGACCCCGGGACAGTGAACACTGAAGCTTTCTTT. Protein product: CASSDPGTVNTEAFF.

The chain carries TRBV7-9 and TRBJ2-7, with 7 bases fitting TRBD1. J was trimmed by 1 base and V by 4 bases; bases with no gene match: 10. The CDR3 is 16 amino acids. The germline V gene encodes CDR1 SEHNR and CDR2 FQNEAQ (reference sequence). In nucleotides, the CDR3 is TGTGCCAGCAGCTCCAGACAGGGTATACCTTCCTACGAGCAGTACTTC. Protein product: CASSSRQGIPSYEQYF.

This clonotype was counted ten times or more. V gene TRBV5-1 combines with J gene TRBJ2-2; TRBD1 agrees at 8 bases. The CDR3 consists of 16 residues. Germline V gene sequence: CDR1 SGHRS, CDR2 YFSETQ. The V and J ends lost 4 bases and 2 bases, in that order; junction bases with no gene match: 7. CDR3 sequence reads: CASSPGQGGNTGELFF. CDR3 DNA: TGCGCCAGCAGCCCTGGACAGGGCGGTAACACCGGGGAGCTGTTTTTT.

This clonotype was seen repeatedly, ten times or more. V and J are TRBV20-1 and TRBJ2-3; a possible D gene is TRBD1 (6 bases). Per germline, CDR1 DFQATT and CDR2 SNEGSKA (reference sequence). The CDR3 covers 13 residues. V was clipped by 6 bases and J by 2 bases, with 12 bases between them. Written as DNA, the CDR3 is TGCAGTGCCCGGACAGACTTCACAGATACGCAGTATTTT. Translating gives CSARTDFTDTQYF.

This clonotype appeared many times. The CDR3 DNA follows: TGTGCCAGCAGTTCAATAGCGGGTACCTACGAGCAGTACTTC. The encoded protein is CASSSIAGTYEQYF. The chain couples TRBV11-2 to TRBJ2-7; TRBD2 aligns across 7 bases. CDR1 and CDR2 from the germline V gene are SGHAT and FQNNGV. The CDR3 is made up of 14 amino acids. Unmatched junction bases numbered 7, after V lost 6 bases and J lost 2 bases. The full variable domain, with the rest looked up from reference TRBV11-2 and TRBJ2-7, is EAGVAQSPRYKIIEKRQSVAFWCNPISGHATLYWYQQILGQGPKLLIQFQNNGVVDDSQLPKDRFSAERLKGVDSTLKIQPAKLEDSAVYLCASSSIAGTYEQYFGPGTRLTVT.

This clonotype was counted a single time. Possible read error: a much larger clone is one base away. The chain is built from TRBV15 and TRBJ2-1; 12 bases match TRBD2. The CDR3 extends over 18 amino acids. In germline, CDR1 is LNHNV, CDR2 YYDKDF (reference sequence). CDR3 nucleotides: TGTACCACCAGCAGAGATAGGGCTAGCGGGAGGGCTGTCTCTGAGCAGTTCTTC. It yields the protein CTTSRDRASGRAVSEQFF. Based on the CDR3 plus reference TRBV15 and TRBJ2-1, the full variable domain is DAMVIQNPRYQVTQFGKPVTLSCSQTLNHNVMYWYQQKSSQAPKLLFHYYDKDFNNEADTPDNFQSRRPNTSFCFLDIRSPGLGDTAMYLCTTSRDRASGRAVSEQFFGPGTRLTVL.

In its sample, this clonotype was seen many times. The V and J genes are TRBV6-1 and TRBJ2-2, with TRBD2 matching 10 bases. This CDR3 has 14 residues. Trimming removed 10 bases from V and 7 bases from J; junction bases left unmatched: 9. Looked up from germline, CDR1 is MNHNS and CDR2 is SASEGT. CDR3 protein: CATLAGGWVGELFF. CDR3 nucleotide sequence: TGTGCCACCTTAGCGGGAGGATGGGTCGGGGAGCTGTTTTTT.

The V and J genes are TRBV12-3 or TRBV12-4 and TRBJ1-2, with D possibly TRBD1 on 6 matching bases. The CDR3 totals 13 residues. Trimming removed 3 bases from V and 6 bases from J, with 11 bases in between. CDR3 protein: CASSLETGNGYTF. CDR3 coding DNA: TGTGCCAGCAGTTTGGAAACAGGGAATGGCTACACCTTC.